The clone carrying this T cell receptor (beta chain) was recorded a few times. The data were obtained in a study of blood T cell repertoires in COVID-19. Turning to the study itself: The United States, Italy and Spain were the sources of the acute and convalescent COVID-19 samples. In each case, the material was cDNA or gDNA derived from T cells, B-cell-depleted T cells, or PBMCs.

In the authors' workflow: Reference gene primers were amplified, and this amplification served to estimate nucleated cell counts. Produced via immunoSEQ multiplex PCR; TCRdb's table is partial and in-frame only. Clone size and V and J calls were adopted from that table, with D and trimming inferred from the DNA. The sample holds some 44,000 clones; around 79% are singletons and the top ten take about a quarter. The CDR3 consists of 14 residues. CDR1 and CDR2 (germline): SGHRS, YFSETQ. V trimming: 3 bases; J trimming: 4 bases; junction bases outside the gene matches: 6. This TCR derives from a woman aged 55-69 years with acute or convalescent COVID-19. The rearrangement joins TRBV5-1 to TRBJ1-1, with TRBD1 matching 7 bases. Sequenced input: peripheral blood. The CDR3 DNA reads TGCGCCAGCAGCTGGCGACAGGGCGGCACTGAAGCTTTCTTT. Its protein product is CASSWRQGGTEAFF.